The 24 T cell receptor beta chains listed next were all sequenced from one sample in a study of T cells in Graves' hyperthyroidism and ophthalmopathy. The TCR beta CDR3 regions underwent amplification using RNA transcripts as the source. A set of HTBI primers served as the primers for a first-round RT-PCR of the TCR CDR3. Each CDR3 protein is one row after TCRdb ran MiXCR on the multiplex PCR reads. The sample has over 350,000 distinct CDR3 sequences, over 12% seen once. The sequenced sample consisted of blood. These receptors were taken from a man over 45 with Graves' ophthalmopathy.

This clonotype was counted many times. The rearrangement joins TRBV2 to TRBJ2-1; 9 bases line up with TRBD2. V was clipped by 6 bases and J by 8 bases; unmatched bases: 17. Per the germline V gene, CDR1 is SNHLY and CDR2 is FYNNEI. CDR3 length: 17 amino acids. The DNA for the CDR3 is TGTGCCAGCAGCCTATTTACTAGCGGGCCACCCGGGGATGAGCAGTTCTTC. Translating gives CASSLFTSGPPGDEQFF.

This clonotype was counted many times. The genes are TRBV6-1 and TRBJ2-1, with 11 bases lining up with TRBD2. This CDR3 has 16 residues. Germline lookup yields CDR1 MNHNS and CDR2 SASEGT. Unmatched junction bases numbered 10, after V lost 4 bases and J lost 8 bases. The CDR3 DNA sequence: TGTGCCAGCAGTGGGATTGGACTAGCGGGTAGCGATGAGCAGTTCTTC. It codes for CASSGIGLAGSDEQFF.

The rearrangement uses TRBV12-3 or TRBV12-4 and TRBJ2-1; 9 bases are shared with TRBD2. The CDR3 has 14 amino acids. J lost 8 bases, V lost 5 bases, and 7 bases had no gene match. CDR3 sequence: CASSLTSGRDEQFF. The CDR3 DNA follows: TGTGCCAGCAGTCTTACTAGCGGGCGGGATGAGCAGTTCTTC.

Turning to this clonotype: The germline gene is not matched at one end of the junction; a read error may be the cause. The chain combines TRBV28 with TRBJ1-1; 7 bases match TRBD1. This CDR3 has 12 residues. The germline V gene encodes CDR1 MDHEN and CDR2 SYDVKM. CDR3 coding DNA: TGTGCCAGCGCACGAACAGGGGTGGGTCTTCTCTTT. It is translated as CASARTGVGLLF.

This clonotype was seen ten or more times. The rearrangement uses TRBV10-2 and TRBJ2-7; TRBD2 matches at 14 bases. Germline CDR1 WSHSY, CDR2 SAAADI. The junction had 1 base not matched to a gene; V was cut back by 6 bases and J by 3 bases. The CDR3 is made up of 14 amino acids. This CDR3 is CASRGLAGDYEQYF. In DNA form, the CDR3 reads TGCGCCAGCAGGGGACTAGCGGGAGACTACGAGCAGTACTTC.

This clonotype was detected many times. The chain is built from TRBV28 and TRBJ2-7, with TRBD1 as a possible D gene (5 bases). With 6 bases removed from V and 1 base from J, the gap between germline ends came to 10 bases. The germline CDR1 and CDR2 sequences are MDHEN and SYDVKM. There are 13 residues in the CDR3. CDR3 sequence: CASRPRQSYEQYF. The CDR3 DNA is TGTGCCAGCAGACCCAGACAGTCCTACGAGCAGTACTTC.

This clonotype was found many times. The CDR3 sequence is CASSKTTNEKLFF. In DNA form, the CDR3 reads TGTGCCAGCAGCAAAACAACTAATGAAAAACTGTTTTTT. The gene calls are TRBV7-9 and TRBJ1-4; D gene ambiguous. Trimming removed 5 bases at V and 0 bases at J, with 4 bases between. This CDR3 contains 13 residues. The germline V gene has CDR1 SEHNR and CDR2 FQNEAQ (reference sequence).

This clonotype was counted once. A much larger clone sits a single nucleotide away, making a read error possible. The chain joins TRBV4-1 to TRBJ1-5; TRBD1 matches 7 bases. V shed 4 bases and J 2 bases; nucleotides not matched to a gene: 5. CDR3 length: 15 amino acids. Germline loops: CDR1 MGHRA, CDR2 YSYEKL. The CDR3 loop is CASSRDGQGNQPQHF. For the CDR3, the DNA is TGCGCCAGCAGCCGAGACGGACAGGGCAATCAGCCCCAGCATTTT.

The chain joins TRBV29-1 to TRBJ1-2, with 8 bases matching TRBD1. The junction had 7 bases not matched to a gene; V was cut back by 2 bases and J by 8 bases. This CDR3 comprises 13 residues. Germline CDR1 is SQVTM and CDR2 is ANQGSEA. DNA for the CDR3: TGCAGCGTTGAATGGGCAGGGGGCCAAGGCTACACCTTC. The encoded protein is CSVEWAGGQGYTF.

There are a few counts of this clonotype. Its ends do not fully match the called genes, so a read error is possible. The chain employs TRBV5-1 and TRBJ2-7; 10 bases line up with TRBD1. Per the germline V gene, CDR1 is SGHRS and CDR2 is YFSETQ. CDR3 size: 15 residues. The CDR3 is CASGLSGTGVLEQYF. CDR3 nucleotides: TGCGCCAGCGGCTTGAGTGGGACAGGGGTTCTCGAGCAGTACTTC.

This clonotype was counted many times. CDR3 bases: TGTGCCAGCAGTAGAGCGACAGGAAACACCGGGGAGCTGTTTTTT. It yields the protein CASSRATGNTGELFF. This sequence joins TRBV12-3 or TRBV12-4 and TRBJ2-2; a possible D gene is TRBD1 (6 bases). The CDR3 loop spans 15 amino acids. V lost 5 bases and J 2 bases, leaving 12 bases between the germline ends.

V and J are TRBV7-9 and TRBJ1-1; D gene uncertain. Per the germline V gene, CDR1 is SEHNR and CDR2 is FQNEAQ (reference sequence). The CDR3 is 12 amino acids. The germline V and J ends were trimmed by 1 base and 4 bases, with 4 bases remaining between them. CDR3 in amino acids: CASSLVLTEAFF. For the CDR3, the DNA is TGTGCCAGCAGCTTAGTCCTCACTGAAGCTTTCTTT.

This chain joins TRBV6-1 and TRBJ1-5; TRBD1 aligns across 9 bases. Germline V CDR1 and CDR2: MNHNS, SASEGT. J lost 6 bases, V lost 6 bases, and 3 bases had no gene match. The CDR3 sequence is 13 residues long. CDR3 in DNA: TGTGCCAGCAGGGGACAGGGTACTCAGCCCCAGCATTTT. Translation gives CASRGQGTQPQHF.

This clonotype occurred many times. As DNA, the CDR3 is TGTGCCAGCAGTTTGTCTGGGGTCACTGAAGCTTTCTTT. It specifies CASSLSGVTEAFF. This chain joins TRBV12-3 or TRBV12-4 and TRBJ1-1; no firm D call. This CDR3 region has 13 residues. V was clipped by 3 bases and J by 4 bases, with 9 bases between them.

This clonotype was counted many times. The chain uses TRBV10-3 and TRBJ2-3; either TRBD1 or TRBD2 may supply D (5 bases each). The CDR3 loop spans 14 amino acids. Trimming left V 2 bases short and J 1 base short, with 7 bases between. Germline values: CDR1 ENHRY, CDR2 SYGVKD. The CDR3 bases are TGTGCCATCAGTGAGGAGGGGCGCACAGATACGCAGTATTTT. Encoded protein: CAISEEGRTDTQYF.

This clonotype was recorded many times. The V call is TRBV7-6, the J call TRBJ2-1; D is perhaps TRBD1 (6 bases). V lost 2 bases and J lost 7, with 12 bases in between. Germline V gives CDR1 SGHVS, CDR2 FNYEAQ. The CDR3 spans 14 residues. CDR3 sequence: CASSLLGGANEQFF. The CDR3 coding sequence is TGTGCCAGCAGCTTATTAGGGGGTGCGAATGAGCAGTTCTTC.

This clonotype showed up just a few times. This chain connects TRBV19 to TRBJ1-5; 7 bases fit TRBD1. V shed 5 bases, J shed 7 bases, and the junction held 5 bases outside the gene matches. Germline assignment: CDR1 LNHDA and CDR2 SQIVND (reference sequence). CDR3 length equals 13 residues. The CDR3 bases are TGTGCCAGTAGTCGACAGGGAACCCAGCCCCAGCATTTT. Amino acid sequence: CASSRQGTQPQHF.

The sample holds many counts of this clonotype. The rearrangement links TRBV5-1 to TRBJ1-1; D gene ambiguous. V lost 1 base to trimming and J lost 2 bases, with 12 bases between them. This CDR3 is 15 amino acids long. CDR1 and CDR2 from the germline V gene are SGHRS and YFSETQ. The CDR3 reads CASSLQVPPNTEAFF. The CDR3 nucleotides are TGCGCCAGCAGCTTGCAGGTACCACCAAACACTGAAGCTTTCTTT.

This clonotype showed up many times. The rearrangement uses TRBV3-1 and TRBJ1-2, with D hard to call. The V gene's germline CDR1 is LGHDT and CDR2 YNNKEL (reference sequence). The CDR3 loop spans 13 amino acids. Trimming stripped 3 bases from V and 8 bases from J, with 13 bases between. The CDR3 sequence: CASSHARGEGYTF. CDR3 DNA sequence: TGTGCCAGCAGCCATGCCAGAGGAGAAGGCTACACCTTC.

This clonotype showed up just a few times. V gene TRBV6-6 combines with J gene TRBJ2-3; 13 positions agree with TRBD2. Looked up from germline, CDR1 is MNHNY and CDR2 is SVGAGI (reference sequence). J lost 5 bases, V lost 2 bases, and 7 bases had no gene match. This CDR3 comprises 17 residues. CDR3: CASSYGLAGEGGDTQYF. CDR3 coding DNA: TGTGCCAGCAGTTACGGACTAGCGGGAGAAGGAGGAGATACGCAGTATTTT.

This rearrangement joins TRBV5-8 to TRBJ2-1; D perhaps matches TRBD2 (5 bases). Between the trimmed V and J ends, which lost 6 bases and 7 bases, there was a span of 20 bases. The CDR3 totals 15 residues. The V gene's germline CDR1 is SGHTS and CDR2 YDEGEE. CDR3: CASTAFEGLTNEQFF. CDR3 nucleotides: TGTGCCAGCACGGCTTTTGAGGGTTTGACAAATGAGCAGTTCTTC. The complete variable domain, with remaining parts taken from reference TRBV5-8 and TRBJ2-1, reads EAGVTQSPTHLIKTRGQQATLRCSPISGHTSVYWYQQALGLGLQFLLWYDEGEERNRGNFPPRFSGRQFPNYSSELNVNALELEDSALYLCASTAFEGLTNEQFFGPGTRLTVL.

This clonotype was seen a few times. J is TRBJ1-5 and V is TRBV30; no clear D gene. Germline values: CDR1 GTSNPN, CDR2 SVGIG (reference sequence). The CDR3 is 14 amino acids. Trimming left V 2 bases short and J 0 bases short, with 8 bases between. As DNA, the CDR3 is TGTGCCTGGAGTACGACCAGTAGCAATCAGCCCCAGCATTTT. Its protein is CAWSTTSSNQPQHF.

Only a few counts were recorded for this clonotype. A much bigger clone sits one base away, suggesting this may be a read error. The genes are TRBV2 and TRBJ1-2, with TRBD1 matching over 7 bases. After removal of 6 bases from V and 0 bases from J, the junction contained 19 bases not matched to a gene. Per germline, CDR1 SNHLY and CDR2 FYNNEI. The CDR3 sequence is 19 residues long. This CDR3 reads CASRGEPGTASLSNYGYTF. The CDR3 DNA is TGTGCCAGCAGGGGCGAACCCGGGACAGCTTCTCTATCTAACTATGGCTACACCTTC.

Comment on this clonotype: This could be a read error, since a much larger clone is one nucleotide away. The chain uses TRBV12-5 and TRBJ1-4; D unresolved. The CDR3 is made up of 13 amino acids. Germline V gives CDR1 LGHNT, CDR2 FRNRAP. The ends were cut back, 4 bases at V and 8 bases at J, with 11 bases in the middle. CDR3 DNA sequence: TGTGCTAGTGGTTCCAGGATAGGGGAAAAACTGTTTTTT. Encoded protein: CASGSRIGEKLFF.